One and the same sample provided the 27 T cell receptor beta chains below, sequenced in a study of regulatory T cells in long-lasting Graves disease. TCR beta libraries were built with iRepertoire HTBI primers and Arm-PCR of CDR3 regions. One entry per CDR3 protein results from TCRdb running MiXCR on the multiplex PCR reads. The sample lists about 450,000 distinct CDR3 sequences, roughly 15% seen once, with about 11% in the top ten. Time point noted: newly diagnosed GD, antithyroid drugs for less than 3 months. Following extraction of RNA from PBMCs, that RNA was used to make the TCR library. The same data also went into a second study, on T cells in Graves' hyperthyroidism and ophthalmopathy.

Specimen: peripheral blood mononuclear cells (PBMCs), collected at new diagnosis, from a patient treated with antithyroid drugs. These receptors were collected from a woman in her twenties or thirties with Graves disease.

The V gene is TRBV5-1, the J gene TRBJ2-3, with D possibly being TRBD1 (5 bases). CDR1 SGHRS and CDR2 YFSETQ come from the germline V gene. Trimming removed 5 bases at V and 5 bases at J, with 18 bases between. This CDR3 spans 15 amino acids. CDR3 bases: TGCGCCAGCAGTTGGGGCCCGGGCGGCGGAGATACGCAGTATTTT. The encoded protein is CASSWGPGGGDTQYF.

This clonotype was counted between two and nine times. V is TRBV14 and J is TRBJ2-7; D ambiguous. Germline CDR1 and CDR2: SGHDN and FVKESK. CDR3 length equals 13 residues. Deletions cut 2 bases from V and 7 bases from J, with 12 bases between. For the CDR3, the DNA is TGTGCCAGCAGCCAATCAAGCGTGAGTGAGCAGTACTTC. This codes for CASSQSSVSEQYF.

This clonotype was detected ten times or more. The V gene is TRBV3-1, the J gene TRBJ1-4; 7 bases align to TRBD1. The CDR3 has 13 residues. The trim removed 2 bases at V and 8 bases at J, leaving 2 bases unmatched. Germline CDR1 and CDR2: LGHDT and YNNKEL (reference sequence). CDR3 protein: CASSQRGREKLFF. For the CDR3, the DNA is TGTGCCAGCAGCCAAAGGGGGCGGGAAAAACTGTTTTTT. Together with reference TRBV3-1 and TRBJ1-4, the CDR3 gives the full variable domain: DTAVSQTPKYLVTQMGNDKSIKCEQNLGHDTMYWYKQDSKKFLKIMFSYNNKELIINETVPNRFSPKSPDKAHLNLHINSLELGDSAVYFCASSQRGREKLFFGSGTQLSVL.

The chain uses TRBV30 and TRBJ1-2; a weak D match, TRBD1 (5 bases). Per the germline V gene, CDR1 is GTSNPN and CDR2 is SVGIG (reference sequence). This CDR3 has 16 amino acids. V dropped 0 bases and J dropped 5 bases, with 19 bases sitting between them. In DNA form, the CDR3 reads TGTGCCTGGAGTGTAAGATTGCAGGGAATCGGGTATGGCTACACCTTC. Protein product: CAWSVRLQGIGYGYTF. Combining the CDR3 with reference TRBV30 and TRBJ1-2 gives the whole variable domain SQTIHQWPATLVQPVGSPLSLECTVEGTSNPNLYWYRQAAGRGLQLLFYSVGIGQISSEVPQNLSASRPQDRQFILSSKKLLLSDSGFYLCAWSVRLQGIGYGYTFGSGTRLTVV.

This clonotype was detected only a few times. This chain joins TRBV9 and TRBJ2-1; 10 nucleotides match TRBD2. The CDR3 runs to 18 residues. Germline V gives CDR1 SGDLS, CDR2 YYNGEE. Germline trimming cut 0 bases from V and 5 bases from J; bases unmatched to any gene: 11. The CDR3 loop reads CASSVAPLAGVGDNEQFF. CDR3 nucleotide sequence: TGTGCCAGCAGCGTAGCCCCCCTAGCGGGAGTTGGAGACAATGAGCAGTTCTTC.

This clonotype was observed a handful of times. The germline gene is not matched at one end of the junction; a read error may be the cause. This chain uses TRBV14 with TRBJ2-7; a possible D gene is TRBD1 (7 bases). The CDR3 length is 13 residues. CDR1 is SGHDN and CDR2 is FVKESK in the germline V gene. CDR3 nucleotides: TGTGCCAGCAGCCAAGATCGATCGACTAGGGGGCACTTC. The encoded protein is CASSQDRSTRGHF.

The table lists this clonotype with a count of one. Given a much more abundant clone one base away, this may be a read error. This rearrangement joins TRBV6-1 to TRBJ1-1, with 7 bases fitting TRBD1. CDR1 MNHNS and CDR2 SASEGT come from the germline V gene. The CDR3 extends over 15 amino acids. The ends lost 1 base at V and 3 bases at J; junction bases unmatched: 5. The CDR3 DNA reads TGTGCCAGCAGTGAAGTGGGAGGGGGCTACACTGAAGCTTTCTTT. Its protein product is CASSEVGGGYTEAFF.

J is TRBJ2-5 and V is TRBV5-4, with D maybe TRBD2 (6 bases). The end of the DNA aligns better with TRBJ2-1, so the J call may be wrong. Germline loops: CDR1 SGHNT, CDR2 YYREEE (reference sequence). The CDR3 consists of 12 residues. In DNA, the CDR3 is TGTGCCAGCAGTTGGGACTCTGATGAGCAGTTCTTC. Its protein is CASSWDSDEQFF.

This chain connects TRBV25-1 to TRBJ2-1; unclear D gene. The germline V gene has CDR1 MGHDK and CDR2 SYGVNS. V was shortened by 1 base and J by 12 bases, with 19 bases between the two germline ends. The CDR3 runs to 15 residues. CDR3 region: CASSELLSKGPSQFF. DNA of the CDR3: TGTGCCAGCAGTGAATTGTTATCTAAGGGCCCGTCGCAGTTCTTC.

This chain links TRBV7-2 with TRBJ2-1; D gene uncertain. V was shortened by 4 bases and J by 2 bases, with 9 bases between the two germline ends. Germline assignment: CDR1 SGHTA and CDR2 FQGNSA. The length of the CDR3 is 14 residues. The CDR3 sequence is CASSSASAYNEQFF. The CDR3 DNA sequence: TGTGCCAGCAGCTCCGCGTCGGCCTACAATGAGCAGTTCTTC.

This clonotype was recorded at least ten times. This rearrangement joins TRBV19 to TRBJ2-3; no reliable D call. This CDR3 contains 13 residues. V lost 9 bases, J lost 3 bases, and 13 bases lay in between. Germline-derived CDR1 and CDR2 are LNHDA and SQIVND (reference sequence). The CDR3 sequence: CASSGRVTDTQYF. The CDR3 coding sequence is TGTGCCAGCAGTGGAAGGGTAACAGATACGCAGTATTTT.

This clonotype showed up many times. V gene TRBV28 combines with J gene TRBJ1-2; 7 nucleotides match TRBD1. The J segment lost 0 bases and the V segment lost 4 bases, leaving 8 bases of the junction unmatched. The CDR3 is 16 residues long. The germline CDR1 and CDR2 sequences are MDHEN and SYDVKM. CDR3 sequence: CASSSDRFRANYGYTF. The CDR3 nucleotides read TGTGCCAGCAGTTCGGACAGGTTCCGGGCTAACTATGGCTACACCTTC.

This clonotype was detected many times. The chain couples TRBV28 to TRBJ2-1, with 13 nucleotides matching TRBD2. This CDR3 is built from 19 residues. Germline values: CDR1 MDHEN, CDR2 SYDVKM. With 6 bases clipped from V and 3 bases from J, the junction kept 14 bases outside the gene matches. CDR3 nucleotides: TGTGCCAGCAGCTGGGCCGGGACTAGCGGGACCCCCCTCTACAATGAGCAGTTCTTC. This codes for CASSWAGTSGTPLYNEQFF.

The chain uses TRBV27 and TRBJ2-1, with 16 positions matching TRBD2. CDR1 and CDR2 from the germline V gene are MNHEY and SMNVEV (reference sequence). The CDR3 is 17 amino acids. The trim removed 5 bases at V and 5 bases at J, leaving 6 bases unmatched. The CDR3 protein is CASSIGTSGRADNEQFF. DNA of the CDR3: TGTGCCAGCAGTATTGGGACTAGCGGGAGGGCCGACAATGAGCAGTTCTTC.

At least ten counts were recorded for this clonotype. In DNA, the CDR3 is TGCGCCAGCAGCGCCCAGGGACCCCTGCGGGGTGAGCAGTTCTTC. This codes for CASSAQGPLRGEQFF. The chain carries TRBV5-1 and TRBJ2-1; perhaps TRBD2 as D (6 bases). CDR1 is SGHRS and CDR2 is YFSETQ in the germline V gene. V was pared by 4 bases and J by 9 bases, with 20 bases between. The CDR3 covers 15 residues.

The chain carries TRBV5-5 and TRBJ2-6, with D possibly matching TRBD1 (6 bases). The germline V and J ends were trimmed by 1 base and 3 bases, with 14 bases remaining between them. CDR1 SGHKS and CDR2 YYEKEE come from the germline V gene (reference sequence). The CDR3 is made up of 17 amino acids. CDR3 coding DNA: TGTGCCAGCAGCTTGCACAGGGATTCGATTGGGGCCAACGTCCTGACTTTC. Its translation is CASSLHRDSIGANVLTF.

This clonotype was recorded at least ten times. The chain employs TRBV11-2 and TRBJ1-2, with D perhaps TRBD1 (5 bases). The CDR3 has 14 residues. The germline V gene encodes CDR1 SGHAT and CDR2 FQNNGV. V gave up 5 bases and J gave up 2 bases, with 12 bases separating them. Here the CDR3 reads CASSLLGPNYGYTF. CDR3 coding DNA: TGTGCCAGCAGCCTCCTGGGACCGAACTATGGCTACACCTTC.

This clonotype has at least ten counts. The chain links TRBV18 to TRBJ2-1, with 8 bases fitting TRBD2. This CDR3 contains 15 residues. Losses at the gene ends were 1 base for V and 7 bases for J; bases not matched to a gene: 6. Germline CDR1 reads KGHSH; CDR2 reads LQKENI. This CDR3 reads CASSPLGLALNEQFF. The CDR3 DNA sequence: TGTGCCAGCTCACCACTAGGACTAGCACTGAATGAGCAGTTCTTC.

This clonotype was detected a few times. The V call is TRBV7-6, the J call TRBJ2-1; 10 bases line up with TRBD2. This CDR3 comprises 17 residues. V dropped 2 bases and J dropped 6; count of bases not matched to a gene: 10. CDR1 is SGHVS, CDR2 FNYEAQ, per germline. Here the CDR3 reads CASSLPASGRIANEQFF. CDR3 coding DNA: TGTGCCAGCAGCTTACCCGCTAGCGGGAGAATTGCCAATGAGCAGTTCTTC.

CDR3 residues: CASSRTGANEKLFF. CDR3 coding DNA: TGTGCCAGTAGTCGGACAGGAGCGAATGAAAAACTGTTTTTT. J is TRBJ1-4 and V is TRBV19; the match to TRBD1 covers 7 bases. J lost 5 bases, V lost 5 bases, and 5 bases had no gene match. Germline V gene lookup returns CDR1 LNHDA and CDR2 SQIVND (reference sequence). This CDR3 region has 14 residues.

Remarks on this clonotype: This likely comes from a read error, as the CDR3 has no conserved phenylalanine or tryptophan at its end. CDR3 amino acids: CSAQPTYEQYL. The CDR3 DNA follows: TGCAGTGCTCAACCCACCTACGAGCAGTACCTC. This chain joins TRBV20-1 and TRBJ2-7; D is unresolved. V lost 5 bases and J 2 bases, leaving 7 bases between the germline ends. Germline V gene sequence: CDR1 DFQATT, CDR2 SNEGSKA (reference sequence). This CDR3 is 11 amino acids long.

This sequence joins TRBV5-8 and TRBJ2-5; D is perhaps TRBD2 (6 bases). The CDR3 totals 14 residues. Germline V gives CDR1 SGHTS, CDR2 YDEGEE. The V end was cut by 4 bases, the J end by 4 bases, with 14 bases between. This CDR3 is CASSLGGIGETQYF. The CDR3 coding sequence is TGTGCCAGCAGCCTTGGGGGGATAGGAGAGACCCAGTACTTC.

About this clonotype itself: This could be a read error, since a much larger clone is one nucleotide away. V usage is TRBV7-9 and J usage is TRBJ1-2, with D unresolved. Germline V gene lookup returns CDR1 SEHNR and CDR2 FQNEAQ (reference sequence). The V and J ends lost 5 bases and 4 bases respectively, with 23 bases between them. CDR3 length: 17 amino acids. CDR3 region: CASSLRAGADSLYGYTF. The DNA for the CDR3 is TGTGCCAGCAGCCTTAGGGCAGGAGCCGACTCACTCTATGGCTACACCTTC. Together with reference TRBV7-9 and TRBJ1-2, the CDR3 gives the full variable domain: DTGVSQNPRHKITKRGQNVTFRCDPISEHNRLYWYRQTLGQGPEFLTYFQNEAQLEKSRLLSDRFSAERPKGSFSTLEIQRTEQGDSAMYLCASSLRAGADSLYGYTFGSGTRLTVV.

V usage is TRBV3-1 and J usage is TRBJ1-2, with a tentative D call TRBD1 (5 bases). Germline-derived CDR1 and CDR2 are LGHDT and YNNKEL (reference sequence). V was clipped by 2 bases and J by 8 bases, with 12 bases between them. CDR3 size: 13 residues. In DNA, the CDR3 is TGTGCCAGCAGCCAATGGGAGGGGCGCGGCTACACCTTC. Protein product: CASSQWEGRGYTF. The full variable domain, with the rest looked up from reference TRBV3-1 and TRBJ1-2, is DTAVSQTPKYLVTQMGNDKSIKCEQNLGHDTMYWYKQDSKKFLKIMFSYNNKELIINETVPNRFSPKSPDKAHLNLHINSLELGDSAVYFCASSQWEGRGYTFGSGTRLTVV.

This clonotype has ten or more counts. CDR3 in amino acids: CASSPVQGAGTEAFF. Here the CDR3 DNA reads TGTGCCAGCTCACCGGTACAGGGCGCGGGGACTGAAGCTTTCTTT. This sequence joins TRBV18 and TRBJ1-1, with D possibly TRBD1 on 6 matching bases. This CDR3 comprises 15 residues. V lost 3 bases and J 5 bases, leaving 16 bases between the germline ends. CDR1 is KGHSH, CDR2 LQKENI, per germline.

This clonotype has a count of ten or more. The CDR3, as DNA: TGCGCCAGCAGGCCGGGACTAGCGGGAGGGCAAGATACGCAGTATTTT. This translates into CASRPGLAGGQDTQYF. This chain uses TRBV4-1 with TRBJ2-3; 16 bases map to TRBD2. V shed 6 bases and J 5 bases; nucleotides not matched to a gene: 5. Germline V gene data show CDR1 as MGHRA and CDR2 as YSYEKL. This CDR3 has 16 residues.

At least ten counts were recorded for this clonotype. V is TRBV5-4 and J is TRBJ1-3; possible D gene TRBD1, 6 bases. Trimming cost V 5 bases and J 0 bases, with 12 bases left between them. This CDR3 spans 15 amino acids. CDR1 is SGHNT and CDR2 is YYREEE in the germline V gene (reference sequence). For the CDR3, the DNA is TGTGCCAGCAGTTATACAGGGTCCTCTGGAAACACCATATATTTT. Protein product: CASSYTGSSGNTIYF.